The next 9 T cell receptor beta chains were all read from a single sample in a study of cytomegalovirus exposure and HLA in healthy donors. 60 Vbeta and 13 Jbeta primers were used in PCR. The repertoire was sequenced with immunoSEQ multiplex PCR; TCRdb's copy has only in-frame clones and lacks some. The table includes under 300,000 clones, roughly 86% detected once. The sample comprised PBMCs. The source of these receptors is a woman between 40 and 50 years old in good health and CMV-seropositive.

The V gene is TRBV4-1, the J gene TRBJ1-1; no firm D call. The CDR3 has 15 amino acids. Germline V gives CDR1 MGHRA, CDR2 YSYEKL. Trimming removed 3 bases at V and 0 bases at J, with 11 bases between. The DNA for the CDR3 is TGCGCCAGCAGCCAGAAGAGCCCGATGAACACTGAAGCTTTCTTT. It is translated as CASSQKSPMNTEAFF.

This sequence joins TRBV30 and TRBJ1-3; D may be TRBD1 (5 bases). Trimming stripped 7 bases from V and 0 bases from J, with 10 bases between. The germline CDR1 and CDR2 sequences are GTSNPN and SVGIG (reference sequence). The CDR3 contains 13 residues. Written as DNA, the CDR3 is TGTGCCTACGAAGGGGACTCTGGAAACACCATATATTTT. Translated, it gives CAYEGDSGNTIYF.

The rearrangement links TRBV18 to TRBJ2-2; 7 positions match TRBD1. This CDR3 has 16 amino acids. In germline, CDR1 is KGHSH, CDR2 LQKENI. The V gene end was trimmed by 3 bases and the J gene end by 5 bases; junction bases not matched to a gene: 9. The CDR3 is CASSPYTGDLTGELFF. In DNA form, the CDR3 reads TGTGCCAGCTCACCGTACACAGGGGATCTGACCGGGGAGCTGTTTTTT.

This sequence joins TRBV19 and TRBJ1-5; 9 bases line up with TRBD1. CDR1 is LNHDA, CDR2 SQIVND, per germline (reference sequence). V lost 2 bases and J lost 1; bases outside the gene matches: 3. This CDR3 has 16 residues. CDR3 DNA sequence: TGTGCCAGTAGTATAACAGGGGGCGCAAGCAATCAGCCCCAGCATTTT. Translated: CASSITGGASNQPQHF.

The CDR3 region has the DNA TGCAGCGTTGCCCCGGGACAAGCTAACACCGGGGAGCTGTTTTTT. As protein: CSVAPGQANTGELFF. J is TRBJ2-2 and V is TRBV29-1; TRBD1 might be the D (6 bases). This CDR3 region has 15 residues. Trimming stripped 4 bases from V and 2 bases from J, with 14 bases between. Germline V lookup: CDR1 SQVTM, CDR2 ANQGSEA.

The CDR3 nucleotides read TGTGCTAGTGGTTTGGACAGGGGACAGGGCGCCGGGGAGCTGTTTTTT. Its translation: CASGLDRGQGAGELFF. The genes are TRBV12-5 and TRBJ2-2; 9 nucleotides match TRBD1. Germline loops: CDR1 LGHNT, CDR2 FRNRAP. CDR3 size: 16 residues. The V gene end was trimmed by 1 base and the J gene end by 6 bases; junction bases not matched to a gene: 6.

The chain combines TRBV28 with TRBJ1-5; 7 bases are shared with TRBD1. This CDR3 has 16 residues. Germline lookup yields CDR1 MDHEN and CDR2 SYDVKM. V shed 4 bases, J shed 4 bases, and the junction held 10 bases outside the gene matches. CDR3 DNA sequence: TGTGCCAGCAGTTGGGGAGAGGGGGCTAGTAATCAGCCCCAGCATTTT. Translation: CASSWGEGASNQPQHF.

This clone was counted between two and nine times. The V gene is TRBV5-6, the J gene TRBJ2-3, with 9 nucleotides matching TRBD1. V shed 1 base, J shed 1 base, and the junction held 1 base outside the gene matches. The germline V gene has CDR1 SGHDT and CDR2 YYEEEE. There are 15 residues in the CDR3. This CDR3 reads CASSLRTGGTDTQYF. In DNA, the CDR3 is TGTGCCAGCAGCTTGAGGACAGGGGGCACAGATACGCAGTATTTT.

V and J are TRBV6-1 and TRBJ2-2; 7 bases are a match to TRBD1. From germline, CDR1 is MNHNS and CDR2 SASEGT. Losses at the gene ends were 10 bases for V and 6 bases for J; bases not matched to a gene: 14. This CDR3 comprises 15 residues. The CDR3 DNA reads as TGTGCCACCTGCTTTCTAGGGGGCAGCGCCGGGGAGCTGTTTTTT. It codes for CATCFLGGSAGELFF.